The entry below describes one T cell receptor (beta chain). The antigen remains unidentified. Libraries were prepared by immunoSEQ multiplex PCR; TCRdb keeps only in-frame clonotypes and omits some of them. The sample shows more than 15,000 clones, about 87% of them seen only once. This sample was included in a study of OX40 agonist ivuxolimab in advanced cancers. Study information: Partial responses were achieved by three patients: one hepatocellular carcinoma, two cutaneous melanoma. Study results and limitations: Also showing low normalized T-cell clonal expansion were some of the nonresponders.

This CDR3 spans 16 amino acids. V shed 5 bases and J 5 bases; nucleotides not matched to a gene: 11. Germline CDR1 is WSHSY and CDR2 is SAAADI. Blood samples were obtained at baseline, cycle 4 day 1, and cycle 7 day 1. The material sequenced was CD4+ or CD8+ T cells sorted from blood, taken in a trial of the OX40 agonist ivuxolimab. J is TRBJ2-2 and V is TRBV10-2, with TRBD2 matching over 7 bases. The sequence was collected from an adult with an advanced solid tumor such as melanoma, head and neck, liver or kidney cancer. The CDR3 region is CASSRSGELMTGELFF. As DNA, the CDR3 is TGCGCCAGCAGTAGGAGCGGGGAACTAATGACCGGGGAGCTGTTTTTT.